The 17 T cell receptor beta chains below come from one sample, sequenced in a study of blood T cell repertoires in COVID-19. Measured with immunoSEQ multiplex PCR; TCRdb has only the in-frame clones, and not every one. The sample carries about 150,000 clones, about 80% recorded once. The sequencing input was peripheral blood. The source is a woman in her sixties with COVID-19, enrolled during active disease.

This rearrangement joins TRBV3-1 (or the pseudogene TRBV3-2) to TRBJ2-1; 8 positions match TRBD2. The V segment lost 0 bases and the J segment 3 bases; nucleotides outside the gene matches: 4. CDR1 is LGHDT and CDR2 is YNNKEL in the germline V gene (reference sequence). The CDR3 length is 16 residues. CDR3 DNA: TGTGCCAGCAGCCAAGAGTCTAGCGGGCGCTACAATGAGCAGTTCTTC. This codes for CASSQESSGRYNEQFF.

V is TRBV3-1 (or the pseudogene TRBV3-2) and J is TRBJ1-1; tentative D call: TRBD1 (5 bases). The length of the CDR3 is 14 residues. Germline-derived CDR1 and CDR2 are LGHDT and YNNKEL (reference sequence). The V gene lost 1 base and the J gene lost 1 base, with 7 bases spanning the gap. Here the CDR3 DNA reads TGTGCCAGCAGCCAAGTTCAGGGGAACACTGAAGCTTTCTTT. This gives the protein CASSQVQGNTEAFF.

V gene TRBV11-2 combines with J gene TRBJ2-6; TRBD1 matches 7 bases. CDR1 is SGHAT, CDR2 FQNNGV, per germline. Trimming at V came to 1 base and at J to 1 base, leaving 4 bases not matched to a gene. CDR3 length: 17 amino acids. As DNA, the CDR3 is TGTGCCAGCAGCTTAGTCAAACAGGGGTCTGGGGCCAACGTCCTGACTTTC. Protein sequence: CASSLVKQGSGANVLTF.

The gene calls are TRBV7-9 and TRBJ1-2; no clear D gene. V was shortened by 4 bases and J by 7 bases, with 10 bases between the two germline ends. The CDR3 contains 12 residues. Germline V CDR1 and CDR2: SEHNR, FQNEAQ (reference sequence). This chain's CDR3 is CASSSGYGGYTF. For the CDR3, the DNA is TGTGCCAGCAGCTCGGGGTACGGTGGCTACACCTTC.

In this sample, this clone turned up once. In DNA, the CDR3 is TGTGCCAGCAGCAAACTAGGGGTGACTGAAGCTTTCTTT. This gives the protein CASSKLGVTEAFF. This chain links TRBV21-1 with TRBJ1-1; TRBD1 is the table's D call and was not checked against the DNA. TRBV21-1 corresponds to a pseudogene. The CDR3 has 13 residues.

The V gene is TRBV6-5, the J gene TRBJ1-4; tentative D call: TRBD1 (6 bases). V was shortened by 10 bases and J by 4 bases, with 13 bases between the two germline ends. There are 13 residues in the CDR3. Germline V gene sequence: CDR1 MNHEY, CDR2 SVGAGI. The DNA for the CDR3 is TGTGCCATCTTACAGGGCCTTAATGAAAAACTGTTTTTT. This encodes CAILQGLNEKLFF.

The CDR3 DNA sequence: TGTGCCAGCAGCCAACCGGACAGGGGGCTATTCACCGGGGAGCTGTTTTTT. Residues: CASSQPDRGLFTGELFF. The gene calls are TRBV3-1 (or the pseudogene TRBV3-2) and TRBJ2-2; the match to TRBD1 covers 11 bases. Looked up from germline, CDR1 is LGHDT and CDR2 is YNNKEL (reference sequence). J was trimmed by 4 bases and V by 2 bases; bases with no gene match: 6. There are 17 residues in the CDR3.

This chain joins TRBV9 and TRBJ1-2; 8 bases agree with TRBD1. This CDR3 has 14 amino acids. Germline assignment: CDR1 SGDLS and CDR2 YYNGEE. V trimming: 0 bases; J trimming: 10 bases; junction bases outside the gene matches: 8. The CDR3 DNA reads TGTGCCAGCAGCGTAGTTTCAGGGGGCGATGACTACACCTTC. Protein sequence: CASSVVSGGDDYTF.

The chain joins TRBV12-5 to TRBJ2-2, with no clear D. Germline V gene data show CDR1 as LGHNT and CDR2 as FRNRAP. V was cut by 3 bases and J by 3 bases, with 11 bases left in between. The CDR3 contains 15 residues. The CDR3 spells CASGFYFQDTGELFF. For the CDR3, the DNA is TGTGCTAGTGGTTTCTACTTCCAGGACACCGGGGAGCTGTTTTTT. Combining the CDR3 with reference TRBV12-5 and TRBJ2-2 gives the whole variable domain DARVTQTPRHKVTEMGQEVTMRCQPILGHNTVFWYRQTMMQGLELLAYFRNRAPLDDSGMPKDRFSAEMPDATLATLKIQPSEPRDSAVYFCASGFYFQDTGELFFGEGSRLTVL.

This clone was picked up one time. This rearrangement joins TRBV7-9 to TRBJ1-5; D might be TRBD1 (5 bases). Germline CDR1 and CDR2: SEHNR and FQNEAQ (reference sequence). The CDR3 spans 12 residues. The V gene lost 5 bases and the J gene lost 6 bases, with 8 bases spanning the gap. This chain's CDR3 is CASSRDSQPQHF. In DNA form, the CDR3 reads TGTGCCAGCAGCCGAGACAGTCAGCCCCAGCATTTT.

The chain has TRBV6-1 and TRBJ2-7; no clear D gene. Germline loops: CDR1 MNHNS, CDR2 SASEGT. The CDR3 runs 13 residues. Trimming removed 0 bases at V and 7 bases at J, with 10 bases between. The CDR3 sequence: CASSEAPSREQYV. CDR3 nucleotide sequence: TGTGCCAGCAGTGAAGCCCCCTCGCGGGAGCAGTACGTC.

V and J are TRBV19 and TRBJ2-5, with 11 bases matching TRBD2. CDR1 and CDR2 from the germline V gene are LNHDA and SQIVND (reference sequence). V shed 3 bases and J 3 bases; nucleotides not matched to a gene: 15. This CDR3 comprises 19 residues. This chain's CDR3 is CASSIYLAGTSGLKETQYF. As DNA, the CDR3 is TGTGCCAGTAGTATTTATCTGGCCGGGACTAGCGGTTTAAAAGAGACCCAGTACTTC.

The CDR3 sequence is CASSPTGGKGGNTEAFF. CDR3 nucleotides: TGTGCCAGCAGTCCGACAGGGGGGAAGGGTGGGAACACTGAAGCTTTCTTT. J is TRBJ1-1 and V is TRBV6-6; 9 bases map to TRBD1. Germline values: CDR1 MNHNY, CDR2 SVGAGI (reference sequence). CDR3 size: 17 residues. The J segment lost 1 base and the V segment lost 5 bases, leaving 11 bases of the junction unmatched.

The CDR3 here is CASSSPGRAGTEAFF. The CDR3 bases are TGTGCCAGCAGTTCCCCAGGGCGAGCGGGCACTGAAGCTTTCTTT. This chain joins TRBV27 and TRBJ1-1, with a tentative D call TRBD1 (5 bases). V lost 4 bases and J 4 bases, leaving 16 bases between the germline ends. The germline V gene encodes CDR1 MNHEY and CDR2 SMNVEV (reference sequence). CDR3 size: 15 residues.

This chain connects TRBV7-2 to TRBJ2-1; D not resolved. Trimming removed 3 bases from V and 5 bases from J, with 5 bases in between. Germline CDR1 is SGHTA and CDR2 is FQGNSA. The CDR3 totals 12 residues. The CDR3 region is CASSLFNNEQFF. For the CDR3, the DNA is TGTGCCAGCAGCTTGTTCAACAATGAGCAGTTCTTC.

The chain joins TRBV12-3 or TRBV12-4 to TRBJ1-2; the D is unclear. CDR3 length: 10 residues. Trimming pared 5 bases from V and 7 bases from J, leaving 5 bases between. CDR3 sequence: CASSRPGYTF. CDR3 sequence (DNA): TGTGCCAGCAGTCGTCCTGGCTACACCTTC.

This clone was recorded a few times. The chain joins TRBV3-1 (or the pseudogene TRBV3-2) to TRBJ1-1, with D tentatively TRBD1 (6 bases). This CDR3 comprises 17 residues. Looked up from germline, CDR1 is LGHDT and CDR2 is YNNKEL (reference sequence). The ends were cut back, 0 bases at V and 3 bases at J, with 17 bases in the middle. The CDR3: CASSQDPLGGGDTEAFF. The CDR3 DNA follows: TGTGCCAGCAGCCAAGACCCCTTAGGGGGAGGGGACACTGAAGCTTTCTTT.